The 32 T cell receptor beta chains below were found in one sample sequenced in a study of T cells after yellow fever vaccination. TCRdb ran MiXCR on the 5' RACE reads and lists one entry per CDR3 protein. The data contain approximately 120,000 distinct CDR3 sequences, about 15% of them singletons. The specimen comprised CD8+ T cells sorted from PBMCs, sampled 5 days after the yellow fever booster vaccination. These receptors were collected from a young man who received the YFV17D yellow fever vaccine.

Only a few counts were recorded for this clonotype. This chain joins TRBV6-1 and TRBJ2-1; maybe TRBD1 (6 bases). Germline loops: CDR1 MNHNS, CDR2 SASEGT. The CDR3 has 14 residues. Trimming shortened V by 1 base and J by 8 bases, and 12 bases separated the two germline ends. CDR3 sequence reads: CASSEEDSGDEQFF. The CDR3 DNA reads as TGTGCCAGCAGTGAAGAGGACAGCGGAGATGAGCAGTTCTTC.

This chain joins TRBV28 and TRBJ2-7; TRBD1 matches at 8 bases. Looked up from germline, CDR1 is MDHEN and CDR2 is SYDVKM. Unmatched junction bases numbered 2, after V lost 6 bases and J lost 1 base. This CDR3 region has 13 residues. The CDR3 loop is CASSNRGSYEQYV. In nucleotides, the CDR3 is TGTGCCAGCAGCAACAGGGGGTCCTACGAGCAGTACGTC.

In DNA, the CDR3 is TGTGCCAGCAGTTCGGGGGCTACTGAAGCTTTCTTT. Amino acids: CASSSGATEAFF. The V and J genes are TRBV27 and TRBJ1-1; D perhaps matches TRBD1 (6 bases). CDR1 MNHEY and CDR2 SMNVEV come from the germline V gene (reference sequence). This CDR3 has 12 residues. V gave up 4 bases and J gave up 5 bases, with 8 bases separating them.

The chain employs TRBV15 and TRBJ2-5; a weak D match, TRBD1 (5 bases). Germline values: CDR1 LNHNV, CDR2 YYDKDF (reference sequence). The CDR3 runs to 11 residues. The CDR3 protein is CAGQGQETQYF. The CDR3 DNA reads TGTGCGGGTCAGGGCCAAGAGACCCAGTACTTC.

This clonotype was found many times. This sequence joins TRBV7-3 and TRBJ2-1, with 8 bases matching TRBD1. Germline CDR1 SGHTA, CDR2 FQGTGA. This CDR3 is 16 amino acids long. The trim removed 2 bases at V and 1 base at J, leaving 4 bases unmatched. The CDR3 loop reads CASSLVGTGSYNEQFF. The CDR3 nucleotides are TGTGCCAGCAGCTTAGTGGGGACAGGATCCTACAATGAGCAGTTCTTC.

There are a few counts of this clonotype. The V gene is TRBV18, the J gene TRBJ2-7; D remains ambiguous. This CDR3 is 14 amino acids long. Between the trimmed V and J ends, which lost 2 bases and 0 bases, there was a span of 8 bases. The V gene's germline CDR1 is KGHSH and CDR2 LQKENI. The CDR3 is CASSPVLLSYEQYF. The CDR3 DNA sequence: TGTGCCAGCTCACCAGTCTTACTCTCCTACGAGCAGTACTTC.

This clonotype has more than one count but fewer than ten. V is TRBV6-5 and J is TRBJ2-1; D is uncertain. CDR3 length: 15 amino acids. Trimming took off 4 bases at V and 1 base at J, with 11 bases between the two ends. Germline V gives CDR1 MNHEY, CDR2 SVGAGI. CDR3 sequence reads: CASSWAPASYNEQFF. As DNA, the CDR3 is TGTGCCAGCAGTTGGGCGCCTGCGTCCTACAATGAGCAGTTCTTC.

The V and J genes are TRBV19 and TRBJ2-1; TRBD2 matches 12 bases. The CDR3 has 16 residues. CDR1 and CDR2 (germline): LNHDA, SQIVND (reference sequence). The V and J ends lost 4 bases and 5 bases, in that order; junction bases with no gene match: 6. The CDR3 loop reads CASSTLAGGQDNEQFF. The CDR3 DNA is TGTGCCAGTAGTACTCTAGCGGGGGGGCAAGACAATGAGCAGTTCTTC.

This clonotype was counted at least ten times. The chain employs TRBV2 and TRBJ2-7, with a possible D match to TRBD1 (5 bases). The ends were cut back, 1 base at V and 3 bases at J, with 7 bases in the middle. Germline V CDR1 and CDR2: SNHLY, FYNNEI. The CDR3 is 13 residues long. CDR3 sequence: CASSEEGIYEQYV. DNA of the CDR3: TGTGCCAGCAGTGAAGAGGGGATCTACGAGCAGTACGTC.

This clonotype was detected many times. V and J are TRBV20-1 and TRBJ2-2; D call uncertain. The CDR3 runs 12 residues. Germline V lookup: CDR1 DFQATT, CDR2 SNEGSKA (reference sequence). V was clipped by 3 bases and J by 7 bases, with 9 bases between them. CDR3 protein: CSASQPLGELFF. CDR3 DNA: TGCAGTGCTAGTCAACCGCTCGGGGAGCTGTTTTTT.

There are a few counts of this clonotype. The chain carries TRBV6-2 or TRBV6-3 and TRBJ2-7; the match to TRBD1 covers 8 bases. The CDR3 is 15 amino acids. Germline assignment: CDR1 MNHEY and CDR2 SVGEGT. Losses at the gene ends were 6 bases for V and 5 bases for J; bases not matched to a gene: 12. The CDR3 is CASSSPGQGRNEQYV. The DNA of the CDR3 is TGTGCCAGCAGCTCCCCTGGACAGGGTCGTAACGAGCAGTACGTC.

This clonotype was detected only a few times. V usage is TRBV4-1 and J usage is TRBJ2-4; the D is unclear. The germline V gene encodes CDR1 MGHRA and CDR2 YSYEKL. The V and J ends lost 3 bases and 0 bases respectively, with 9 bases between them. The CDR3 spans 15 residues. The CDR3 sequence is CASSQVLLAKNIQYF. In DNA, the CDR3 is TGCGCCAGCAGCCAGGTTTTATTAGCCAAAAACATTCAGTACTTC.

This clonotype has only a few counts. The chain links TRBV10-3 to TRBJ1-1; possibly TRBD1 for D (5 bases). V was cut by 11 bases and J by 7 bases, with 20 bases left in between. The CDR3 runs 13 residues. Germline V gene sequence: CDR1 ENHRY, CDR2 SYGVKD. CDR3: CAVAPGTLLEAFF. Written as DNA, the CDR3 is TGTGCCGTCGCGCCCGGGACTCTTCTTGAAGCTTTCTTT.

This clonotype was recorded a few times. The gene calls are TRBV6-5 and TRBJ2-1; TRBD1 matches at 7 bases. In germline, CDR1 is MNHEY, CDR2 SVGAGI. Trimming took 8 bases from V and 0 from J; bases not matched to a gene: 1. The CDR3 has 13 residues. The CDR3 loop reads CASGTASYNEQFF. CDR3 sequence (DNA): TGTGCCAGCGGGACAGCCTCCTACAATGAGCAGTTCTTC.

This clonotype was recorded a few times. CDR3 protein: CASSSGTGKSEAFF. The CDR3 DNA is TGTGCCAGCAGTAGTGGGACAGGGAAATCTGAAGCTTTCTTT. The V gene is TRBV7-3, the J gene TRBJ1-1; TRBD1 matches 9 bases. The CDR3 totals 14 residues. The ends lost 6 bases at V and 6 bases at J; junction bases unmatched: 8. In germline, CDR1 is SGHTA, CDR2 FQGTGA. The full variable domain, rest sourced from reference TRBV7-3 and TRBJ1-1, is GAGVSQTPSNKVTEKGKYVELRCDPISGHTALYWYRQSLGQGPEFLIYFQGTGAADDSGLPNDRFFAVRPEGSVSTLKIQRTERGDSAVYLCASSSGTGKSEAFFGQGTRLTVV.

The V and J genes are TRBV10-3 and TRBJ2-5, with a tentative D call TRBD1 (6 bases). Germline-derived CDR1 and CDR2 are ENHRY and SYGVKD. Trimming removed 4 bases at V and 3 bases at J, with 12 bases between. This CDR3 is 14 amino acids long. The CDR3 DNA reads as TGTGCCATCAGTGCGGGACAAGGAAAAGAGACCCAGTACTTC. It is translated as CAISAGQGKETQYF.

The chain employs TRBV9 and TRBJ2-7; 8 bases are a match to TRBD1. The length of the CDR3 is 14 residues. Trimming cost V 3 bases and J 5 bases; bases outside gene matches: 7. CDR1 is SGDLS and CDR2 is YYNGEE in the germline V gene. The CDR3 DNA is TGTGCCAGCAGCGCCCCAGGGGGCCGCCACGAGCAGTACTTC. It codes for CASSAPGGRHEQYF.

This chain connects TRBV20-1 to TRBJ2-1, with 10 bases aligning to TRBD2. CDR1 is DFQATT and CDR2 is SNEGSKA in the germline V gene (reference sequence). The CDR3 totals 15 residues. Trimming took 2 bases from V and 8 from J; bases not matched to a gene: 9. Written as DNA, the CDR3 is TGCAGTGCTAGATCCCCAGCGGGGGGGATCTATGAGCAGTTCTTC. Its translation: CSARSPAGGIYEQFF.

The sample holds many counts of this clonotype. CDR3 sequence reads: CASRAGNSGANVLTF. CDR3 nucleotide sequence: TGCGCCAGCCGCGCGGGGAACTCTGGGGCCAACGTCCTGACTTTC. The chain carries TRBV5-1 and TRBJ2-6; tentatively, D is TRBD2 (6 bases). Trimming pared 7 bases from V and 0 bases from J, leaving 11 bases between. The CDR3 length is 15 residues. Germline V gene data show CDR1 as SGHRS and CDR2 as YFSETQ.

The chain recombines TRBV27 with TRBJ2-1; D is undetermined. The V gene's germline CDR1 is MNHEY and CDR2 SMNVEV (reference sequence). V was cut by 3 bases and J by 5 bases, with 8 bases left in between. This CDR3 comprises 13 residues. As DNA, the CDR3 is TGTGCCAGCAGTTTGACAAGTAACAATGAGCAGTTCTTC. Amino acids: CASSLTSNNEQFF.

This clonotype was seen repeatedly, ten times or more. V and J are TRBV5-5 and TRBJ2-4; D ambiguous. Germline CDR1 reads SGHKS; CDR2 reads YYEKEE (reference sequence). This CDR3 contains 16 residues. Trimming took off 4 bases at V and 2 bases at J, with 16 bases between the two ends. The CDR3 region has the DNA TGTGCCAGCAGCCTCCGCGCCAGGACCCCCAAAAACATTCAGTACTTC. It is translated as CASSLRARTPKNIQYF.

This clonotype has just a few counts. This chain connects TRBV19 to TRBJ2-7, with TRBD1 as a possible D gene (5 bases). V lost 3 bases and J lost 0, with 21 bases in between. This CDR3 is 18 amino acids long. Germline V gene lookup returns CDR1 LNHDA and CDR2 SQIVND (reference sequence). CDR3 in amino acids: CASSMEQVRSSGSYEQYV. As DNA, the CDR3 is TGTGCCAGTAGTATGGAACAGGTCCGGTCGTCGGGCTCCTACGAGCAGTACGTC.

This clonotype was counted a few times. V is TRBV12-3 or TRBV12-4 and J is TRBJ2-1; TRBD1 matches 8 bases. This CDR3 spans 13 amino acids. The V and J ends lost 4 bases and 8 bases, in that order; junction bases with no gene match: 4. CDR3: CASSWDRSYEQFF. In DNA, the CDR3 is TGTGCCAGCAGTTGGGACAGGTCCTATGAGCAGTTCTTC.

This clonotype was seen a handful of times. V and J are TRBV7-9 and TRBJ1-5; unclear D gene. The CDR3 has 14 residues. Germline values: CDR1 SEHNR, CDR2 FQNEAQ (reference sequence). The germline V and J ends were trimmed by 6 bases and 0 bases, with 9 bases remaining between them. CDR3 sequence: CASSGWNSNQPQHF. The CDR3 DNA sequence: TGTGCCAGCAGTGGATGGAATAGCAATCAGCCCCAGCATTTT.

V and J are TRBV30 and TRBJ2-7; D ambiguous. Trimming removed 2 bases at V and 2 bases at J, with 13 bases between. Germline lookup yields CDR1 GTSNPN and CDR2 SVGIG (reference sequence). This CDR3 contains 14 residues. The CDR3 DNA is TGTGCCTGGAGTACACATTATAGTCCCTACGAGCAGTACTTC. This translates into CAWSTHYSPYEQYF. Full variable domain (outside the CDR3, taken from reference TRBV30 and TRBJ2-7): SQTIHQWPATLVQPVGSPLSLECTVEGTSNPNLYWYRQAAGRGLQLLFYSVGIGQISSEVPQNLSASRPQDRQFILSSKKLLLSDSGFYLCAWSTHYSPYEQYFGPGTRLTVT.

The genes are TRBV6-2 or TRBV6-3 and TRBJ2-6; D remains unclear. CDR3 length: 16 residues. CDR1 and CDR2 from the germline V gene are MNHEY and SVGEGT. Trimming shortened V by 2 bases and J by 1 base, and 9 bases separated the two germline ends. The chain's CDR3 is CASSYPHTSGANVLTF. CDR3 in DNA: TGTGCCAGCAGTTACCCCCACACTTCTGGGGCCAACGTCCTGACTTTC.

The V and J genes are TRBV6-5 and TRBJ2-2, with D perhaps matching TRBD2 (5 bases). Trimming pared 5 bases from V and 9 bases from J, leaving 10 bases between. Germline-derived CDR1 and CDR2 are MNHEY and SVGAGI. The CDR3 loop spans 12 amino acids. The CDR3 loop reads CASSPPGRELFF. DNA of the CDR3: TGTGCCAGCAGTCCTCCCGGGAGGGAGCTGTTTTTT.

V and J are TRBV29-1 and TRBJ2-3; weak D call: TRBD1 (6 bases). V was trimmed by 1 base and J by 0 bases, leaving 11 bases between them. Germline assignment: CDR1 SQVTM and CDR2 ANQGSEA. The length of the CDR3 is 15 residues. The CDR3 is CSVEGTESSTDTQYF. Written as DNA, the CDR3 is TGCAGCGTTGAAGGGACAGAATCTAGCACAGATACGCAGTATTTT.

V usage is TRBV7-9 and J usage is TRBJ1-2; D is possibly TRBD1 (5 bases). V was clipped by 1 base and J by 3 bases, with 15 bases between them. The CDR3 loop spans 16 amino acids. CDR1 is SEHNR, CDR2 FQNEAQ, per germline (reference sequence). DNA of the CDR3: TGTGCCAGCAGCTTAGAGCCCGTAGGGGTATACTATGGCTACACCTTC. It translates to CASSLEPVGVYYGYTF.

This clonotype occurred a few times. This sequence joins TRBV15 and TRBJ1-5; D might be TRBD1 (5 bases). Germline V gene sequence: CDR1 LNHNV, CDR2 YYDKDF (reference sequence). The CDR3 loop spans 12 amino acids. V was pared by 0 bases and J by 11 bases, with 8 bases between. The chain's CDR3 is CATSRDPGAQHF. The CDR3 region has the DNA TGTGCCACCAGCAGAGATCCGGGGGCCCAGCATTTT. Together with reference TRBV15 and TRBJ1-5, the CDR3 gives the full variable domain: DAMVIQNPRYQVTQFGKPVTLSCSQTLNHNVMYWYQQKSSQAPKLLFHYYDKDFNNEADTPDNFQSRRPNTSFCFLDIRSPGLGDTAMYLCATSRDPGAQHFGDGTRLSIL.

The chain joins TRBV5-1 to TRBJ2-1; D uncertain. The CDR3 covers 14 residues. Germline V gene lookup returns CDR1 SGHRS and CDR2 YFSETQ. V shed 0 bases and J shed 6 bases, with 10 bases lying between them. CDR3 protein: CASSLGTPSNEQFF. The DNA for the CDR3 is TGCGCCAGCAGCTTGGGGACCCCCTCCAATGAGCAGTTCTTC.

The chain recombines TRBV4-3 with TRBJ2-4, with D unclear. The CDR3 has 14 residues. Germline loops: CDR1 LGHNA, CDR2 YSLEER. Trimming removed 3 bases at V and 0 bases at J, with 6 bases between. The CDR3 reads CASSQELAKNIQYF. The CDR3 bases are TGCGCCAGCAGCCAGGAGTTAGCCAAAAACATTCAGTACTTC.